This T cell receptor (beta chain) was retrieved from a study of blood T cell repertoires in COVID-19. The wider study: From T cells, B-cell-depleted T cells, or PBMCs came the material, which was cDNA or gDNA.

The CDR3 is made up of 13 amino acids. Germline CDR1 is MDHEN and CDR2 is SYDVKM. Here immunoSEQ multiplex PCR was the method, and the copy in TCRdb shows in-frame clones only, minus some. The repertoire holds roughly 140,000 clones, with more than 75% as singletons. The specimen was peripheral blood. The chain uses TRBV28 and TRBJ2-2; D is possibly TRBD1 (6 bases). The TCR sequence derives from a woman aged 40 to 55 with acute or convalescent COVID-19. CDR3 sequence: CAINRANTGELFF. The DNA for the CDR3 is TGTGCAATCAACAGGGCCAACACCGGGGAGCTGTTTTTT.